What follows are 32 T cell receptor beta chains derived from one specimen sequenced in a study of human thymus T cells. The thymus tissue came from resections taken during corrective heart surgery. Sequencing used immunoSEQ multiplex PCR; TCRdb keeps in-frame clones, though not all of them. The table has 55,000 to 85,000 clones, around 95% seen once. Sequencing was done on a sample of thymus tissue. These TCRs come from a girl under three years old with a congenital heart defect but otherwise immunologically healthy.

The CDR3 here is CASPPPVVNTEAFF. In nucleotides, the CDR3 is TGCGCCAGCCCGCCTCCGGTTGTGAACACTGAAGCTTTCTTT. The chain combines TRBV23-1 with TRBJ1-1; D is unclear. TRBV23-1 belongs to the ORF category, with a function that is uncertain. The V end lost 8 bases, the J end lost 0 bases, and 13 bases lay between the germline ends. CDR3 length: 14 residues.

The chain combines TRBV5-4 with TRBJ2-1; D is unclear. The V gene lost 1 base and the J gene lost 2 bases, with 7 bases spanning the gap. Germline CDR1 and CDR2: SGHNT and YYREEE (reference sequence). The CDR3 totals 14 residues. CDR3 coding DNA: TGTGCCAGCAGCTTGTGGGTCCCCTACAATGAGCAGTTCTTC. It codes for CASSLWVPYNEQFF.

The gene calls are TRBV4-1 and TRBJ2-2; no firm D call. With 6 bases removed from V and 5 bases from J, the gap between germline ends came to 19 bases. The CDR3 covers 16 residues. Germline V gene sequence: CDR1 MGHRA, CDR2 YSYEKL. The CDR3 here is CASRAGAPPGTGELFF. CDR3 nucleotide sequence: TGCGCCAGCAGAGCCGGAGCCCCCCCCGGGACCGGGGAGCTGTTTTTT.

This chain joins TRBV28 and TRBJ2-3; D is perhaps TRBD1 or TRBD2 (5 bases each). The CDR3 extends over 17 amino acids. Germline CDR1 is MDHEN and CDR2 is SYDVKM. V dropped 6 bases and J dropped 3 bases, with 22 bases sitting between them. CDR3 in amino acids: CASRGDGVLHGTDTQYF. The CDR3 region has the DNA TGTGCCAGCAGGGGGGATGGGGTCTTGCACGGGACAGATACGCAGTATTTT.

The gene calls are TRBV4-2 and TRBJ1-1; 7 nucleotides align to TRBD1. Trimming removed 0 bases from V and 2 bases from J; junction bases left unmatched: 21. This CDR3 contains 21 residues. The germline V gene encodes CDR1 LGHNA and CDR2 YNFKEQ. In DNA, the CDR3 is TGTGCCAGCAGCCAAGATTTAACTCGTTGGCGAACAGGGGCCCTAAACACTGAAGCTTTCTTT. Residues: CASSQDLTRWRTGALNTEAFF.

The rearrangement links TRBV19 to TRBJ2-2; no clear D. CDR1 is LNHDA, CDR2 SQIVND, per germline (reference sequence). CDR3 size: 14 residues. Trimming cost V 1 base and J 5 bases, with 8 bases left between them. As DNA, the CDR3 is TGTGCCAGTAGTATAGGGGCAAGGACCGGGGAGCTGTTTTTT. Encoded protein: CASSIGARTGELFF.

This chain joins TRBV5-4 and TRBJ2-1; 11 bases match TRBD2. V lost 5 bases and J lost 6; bases outside the gene matches: 13. CDR1 is SGHNT, CDR2 YYREEE, per germline (reference sequence). The CDR3 runs to 17 residues. CDR3 sequence reads: CASRQSTSGSLLNEQFF. The CDR3 bases are TGTGCCAGCAGGCAGAGCACTAGCGGGAGCTTACTCAATGAGCAGTTCTTC.

The chain couples TRBV15 to TRBJ2-7, with D unresolved. Germline CDR1 is LNHNV and CDR2 is YYDKDF (reference sequence). V lost 5 bases, J lost 2 bases, and 10 bases lay in between. This CDR3 is 13 amino acids long. The CDR3 reads CATSRLDPYEQYF. DNA of the CDR3: TGTGCCACCAGCCGCCTCGACCCCTACGAGCAGTACTTC.

This chain links TRBV6-4 with TRBJ1-2; tentatively, D is TRBD1 (5 bases). The V end was cut by 0 bases, the J end by 0 bases, with 11 bases between. CDR3 length equals 16 residues. CDR1 is MRHNA and CDR2 is SNTAGT in the germline V gene. Here the CDR3 DNA reads TGTGCCAGCAGTGACTCTTACGAGGGGCCTAACTATGGCTACACCTTC. Protein product: CASSDSYEGPNYGYTF.

The chain links TRBV6-6 to TRBJ1-1, with 8 bases matching TRBD1. V shed 4 bases, J shed 5 bases, and the junction held 3 bases outside the gene matches. This CDR3 has 13 amino acids. The germline V gene encodes CDR1 MNHNY and CDR2 SVGAGI (reference sequence). CDR3 sequence reads: CASSSDRGTEAFF. The CDR3 DNA reads TGTGCCAGCAGTTCAGACAGGGGAACTGAAGCTTTCTTT.

CDR3 sequence: CAWSDPTQPQHF. In nucleotides, the CDR3 is TGTGCCTGGAGTGACCCCACCCAGCCCCAGCATTTT. This chain joins TRBV30 and TRBJ1-5; D not certain. Germline assignment: CDR1 GTSNPN and CDR2 SVGIG (reference sequence). This CDR3 has 12 residues. Trimming pared 1 base from V and 7 bases from J, leaving 8 bases between. Complete variable domain (other parts from reference TRBV30 and TRBJ1-5): SQTIHQWPATLVQPVGSPLSLECTVEGTSNPNLYWYRQAAGRGLQLLFYSVGIGQISSEVPQNLSASRPQDRQFILSSKKLLLSDSGFYLCAWSDPTQPQHFGDGTRLSIL.

The V and J genes are TRBV9 and TRBJ2-5, with D perhaps assigned TRBD1 or TRBD2 (6 bases each). This CDR3 region has 17 residues. The germline V gene encodes CDR1 SGDLS and CDR2 YYNGEE. Trimming removed 0 bases from V and 5 bases from J, with 20 bases in between. Here the CDR3 reads CASSVEGGSGSAETQYF. The CDR3 region has the DNA TGTGCCAGCAGCGTAGAGGGGGGTAGCGGTTCAGCGGAGACCCAGTACTTC.

The chain employs TRBV19 and TRBJ2-7, with TRBD1 matching over 7 bases. V shed 3 bases, J shed 3 bases, and the junction held 8 bases outside the gene matches. The CDR3 sequence is 15 residues long. CDR1 is LNHDA, CDR2 SQIVND, per germline (reference sequence). CDR3 sequence: CASSMGQGVLYEQYF. The CDR3 DNA is TGTGCCAGTAGTATGGGTCAGGGGGTACTCTACGAGCAGTACTTC.

The gene calls are TRBV28 and TRBJ1-5; D is possibly TRBD1 (5 bases). CDR3 length equals 15 residues. V was pared by 3 bases and J by 10 bases, with 19 bases between. Germline V gives CDR1 MDHEN, CDR2 SYDVKM. The DNA for the CDR3 is TGTGCCAGCAGTTTTCCGAGGGGCCACTGGGACCCCCAGCATTTT. It codes for CASSFPRGHWDPQHF.

The rearrangement links TRBV20-1 to TRBJ1-2; D is uncertain. Germline V lookup: CDR1 DFQATT, CDR2 SNEGSKA (reference sequence). Trimming removed 4 bases at V and 8 bases at J, with 8 bases between. CDR3 length: 10 residues. The CDR3 sequence is CSATPGGYTF. The DNA for the CDR3 is TGCAGTGCTACCCCGGGGGGCTACACCTTC.

The chain combines TRBV27 with TRBJ1-1; D is perhaps TRBD1 (6 bases). Trimming removed 5 bases from V and 0 bases from J, with 16 bases in between. This CDR3 region has 16 residues. Germline V gene sequence: CDR1 MNHEY, CDR2 SMNVEV (reference sequence). The CDR3 bases are TGTGCCAGCAGTCCTATTTGGGACAACATGAACACTGAAGCTTTCTTT. This encodes CASSPIWDNMNTEAFF.

V usage is TRBV14 and J usage is TRBJ1-4, with 7 bases fitting TRBD1. This CDR3 comprises 18 residues. Trimming at V came to 0 bases and at J to 0 bases, leaving 7 bases not matched to a gene. Germline CDR1 and CDR2: SGHDN and FVKESK. The CDR3 DNA reads as TGTGCCAGCAGCCAAGAGTTGGGGGACAGCCCAACTAATGAAAAACTGTTTTTT. Amino acid sequence: CASSQELGDSPTNEKLFF.

The rearrangement uses TRBV5-1 and TRBJ1-1, with D tentatively TRBD1 (5 bases). This CDR3 comprises 13 residues. V lost 2 bases and J 1 base, leaving 6 bases between the germline ends. Germline V gene lookup returns CDR1 SGHRS and CDR2 YFSETQ. The CDR3 is CASSFRGNTEAFF. Here the CDR3 DNA reads TGCGCCAGCAGCTTTAGGGGGAACACTGAAGCTTTCTTT.

The rearrangement joins TRBV19 to TRBJ1-5; tentatively, D is TRBD1 (5 bases). The CDR3 totals 14 residues. The V end was cut by 1 base, the J end by 4 bases, with 8 bases between. Germline V gene lookup returns CDR1 LNHDA and CDR2 SQIVND (reference sequence). The CDR3 loop is CASSIGGTNQPQHF. CDR3 bases: TGTGCCAGTAGTATAGGCGGGACTAATCAGCCCCAGCATTTT.

The genes are TRBV6-6 and TRBJ2-7; TRBD1 might be the D (6 bases). The CDR3 sequence is 16 residues long. The V gene's germline CDR1 is MNHNY and CDR2 SVGAGI (reference sequence). V dropped 2 bases and J dropped 3 bases, with 17 bases sitting between them. The CDR3 is CASSYNPGVIRYEQYF. The CDR3 nucleotides are TGTGCCAGCAGTTACAACCCAGGGGTAATACGCTACGAGCAGTACTTC.

The chain has TRBV18 and TRBJ1-1, with D possibly being TRBD1 (5 bases). Germline loops: CDR1 KGHSH, CDR2 LQKENI. CDR3 length: 15 residues. V lost 6 bases to trimming and J lost 0 bases, with 14 bases between them. CDR3 DNA: TGTGCCAGCTCGCGGGACGGAAACATGAACACTGAAGCTTTCTTT. Translated: CASSRDGNMNTEAFF.

The chain uses TRBV6-1 and TRBJ2-3; 8 bases map to TRBD2. J lost 5 bases, V lost 4 bases, and 8 bases had no gene match. There are 15 residues in the CDR3. CDR1 and CDR2 from the germline V gene are MNHNS and SASEGT. CDR3: CASSGERERVDTQYF. CDR3 DNA sequence: TGTGCCAGCAGTGGGGAGCGGGAGAGGGTAGATACGCAGTATTTT.

A few counts support this clone. The rearrangement joins TRBV28 to TRBJ1-1, with D hard to call. The CDR3 is 11 amino acids. Trimming pared 3 bases from V and 6 bases from J, leaving 5 bases between. Germline assignment: CDR1 MDHEN and CDR2 SYDVKM. CDR3 bases: TGTGCCAGCAGTTTCGGCCCTGAAGCTTTCTTT. It specifies CASSFGPEAFF. Based on the CDR3 plus reference TRBV28 and TRBJ1-1, the full variable domain is DVKVTQSSRYLVKRTGEKVFLECVQDMDHENMFWYRQDPGLGLRLIYFSYDVKMKEKGDIPEGYSVSREKKERFSLILESASTNQTSMYLCASSFGPEAFFGQGTRLTVV.

The chain has TRBV11-2 and TRBJ1-1; D remains ambiguous. From germline, CDR1 is SGHAT and CDR2 FQNNGV. This CDR3 is 12 amino acids long. The V gene lost 1 base and the J gene lost 5 bases, with 5 bases spanning the gap. CDR3 DNA sequence: TGTGCCAGCAGCTTAGTGGCGACTGAAGCTTTCTTT. This sequence encodes CASSLVATEAFF.

The chain couples TRBV5-8 to TRBJ1-5, with 8 nucleotides matching TRBD1. With V trimmed by 4 bases and J by 7 bases, 7 bases remained unmatched. The germline V gene has CDR1 SGHTS and CDR2 YDEGEE. The CDR3 runs 14 residues. CDR3 coding DNA: TGTGCCAGCAGCCTACGGACAGGGCACCAGCCCCAGCATTTT. The encoded protein is CASSLRTGHQPQHF.

The chain recombines TRBV2 with TRBJ2-7; no clear D gene. Germline assignment: CDR1 SNHLY and CDR2 FYNNEI. This CDR3 is built from 14 residues. V lost 9 bases to trimming and J lost 2 bases, with 17 bases between them. CDR3 protein: CASDTLVKPYEQYF. The DNA for the CDR3 is TGTGCCAGTGATACACTGGTCAAACCCTACGAGCAGTACTTC.

V is TRBV6-5 and J is TRBJ2-1; D unclear. V was cut by 8 bases and J by 4 bases, with 9 bases left in between. This CDR3 region has 12 residues. Germline V gives CDR1 MNHEY, CDR2 SVGAGI. Written as DNA, the CDR3 is TGTGCCAGCCGGTCGTGGTACAATGAGCAGTTCTTC. As protein: CASRSWYNEQFF.

The J gene is TRBJ2-7, the V gene TRBV28; tentatively, D is TRBD1 (6 bases). Trimming left V 5 bases short and J 3 bases short, with 20 bases between. The CDR3 loop spans 16 amino acids. The germline V gene has CDR1 MDHEN and CDR2 SYDVKM. The CDR3 loop reads CASSNRRQGPFYEQYF. The CDR3 DNA is TGTGCCAGCAGTAACCGACGGCAGGGGCCCTTCTACGAGCAGTACTTC. Variable domain in full (rest from reference TRBV28 and TRBJ2-7): DVKVTQSSRYLVKRTGEKVFLECVQDMDHENMFWYRQDPGLGLRLIYFSYDVKMKEKGDIPEGYSVSREKKERFSLILESASTNQTSMYLCASSNRRQGPFYEQYFGPGTRLTVT.

V gene TRBV7-6 combines with J gene TRBJ2-7, with D maybe TRBD2 (5 bases). V was pared by 5 bases and J by 1 base, with 15 bases between. Germline loops: CDR1 SGHVS, CDR2 FNYEAQ. There are 15 residues in the CDR3. The CDR3 protein is CASSARSRGSYEQYF. The CDR3 DNA reads TGTGCCAGCAGCGCCCGGTCCCGGGGATCCTACGAGCAGTACTTC.

The rearrangement joins TRBV5-4 to TRBJ2-3; D may be TRBD1 (6 bases). Trimming removed 3 bases at V and 2 bases at J, with 22 bases between. The germline CDR1 and CDR2 sequences are SGHNT and YYREEE (reference sequence). This CDR3 has 18 amino acids. The CDR3 sequence is CASSSAREDRPTTDTQYF. CDR3 sequence (DNA): TGTGCCAGCAGCTCTGCAAGAGAAGACAGGCCTACCACAGATACGCAGTATTTT.

CDR3 sequence (DNA): TGTGCCAGCAGCGGGACTAGCGGGAGGGACCAACCCCCAAATGAGCAGTTCTTC. Its translation is CASSGTSGRDQPPNEQFF. J is TRBJ2-1 and V is TRBV25-1; the match to TRBD2 covers 16 bases. V gave up 6 bases and J gave up 7 bases; unmatched junction bases: 12. This CDR3 is built from 18 residues. Looked up from germline, CDR1 is MGHDK and CDR2 is SYGVNS.

CDR3 amino acids: CASSEGQLFF. CDR3 in DNA: TGTGCCAGCAGTGAAGGGCAGCTGTTTTTT. The chain joins TRBV2 to TRBJ2-2; D ambiguous. From germline, CDR1 is SNHLY and CDR2 FYNNEI. V lost 1 base and J 12 bases, leaving 3 bases between the germline ends. The CDR3 contains 10 residues. Full variable domain (remainder filled in from reference TRBV2 and TRBJ2-2): EPEVTQTPSHQVTQMGQEVILRCVPISNHLYFYWYRQILGQKVEFLVSFYNNEISEKSEIFDDQFSVERPDGSNFTLKIRSTKLEDSAMYFCASSEGQLFFGEGSRLTVL.